Listed here are 18 T cell receptor beta chains from one sample, sequenced in a study of Graves' ophthalmopathy and Graves' hyperthyroidism. RNA transcripts were the template, and TCR beta CDR3 regions were amplified from them. The authors performed first-round RT-PCR with HTBI primers and then a second-round multiplex PCR. Using its own MiXCR run on the multiplex PCR reads, TCRdb lists one record per CDR3 protein. The sample consists of about 550,000 distinct CDR3 sequences, about 40% of them appearing once. The specimen was peripheral blood or thyroid tissue (not recorded which). These receptors came from an adult man with Graves' hyperthyroidism.

This clonotype occurred a few times. The chain couples TRBV6-1 to TRBJ1-3; the D is unclear. V lost 7 bases and J 1 base, leaving 11 bases between the germline ends. The CDR3 has 14 residues. CDR1 and CDR2 (germline): MNHNS, SASEGT. The CDR3 bases are TGTGCCAGCACGACAACCTCGTCTGGAAACACCATATATTTT. This encodes CASTTTSSGNTIYF.

The table lists this clonotype with many counts. CDR3 sequence reads: CSARTGGNGYTF. Written as DNA, the CDR3 is TGCAGTGCTCGGACAGGGGGAAATGGCTACACCTTC. This chain joins TRBV20-1 and TRBJ1-2, with 10 positions matching TRBD1. The CDR3 spans 12 residues. Germline values: CDR1 DFQATT, CDR2 SNEGSKA (reference sequence). Losses at the gene ends were 5 bases for V and 6 bases for J; bases not matched to a gene: 3.

About this clonotype itself: With a much larger clone just one base away, this may be a read error. The chain joins TRBV2 to TRBJ1-2; D possibly corresponds to TRBD1 (6 bases). The germline V gene encodes CDR1 SNHLY and CDR2 FYNNEI. The CDR3 sequence is 14 residues long. V lost 6 bases and J 4 bases, leaving 15 bases between the germline ends. CDR3 sequence reads: CASSVGGGPYGYTF. DNA of the CDR3: TGTGCCAGCAGCGTAGGAGGGGGACCCTATGGCTACACCTTC.

This clonotype was found many times. This sequence joins TRBV7-8 and TRBJ2-7; tentatively, D is TRBD2 (6 bases). The germline CDR1 and CDR2 sequences are SGHVS and FQNEAQ. The V gene lost 1 base and the J gene lost 3 bases, with 13 bases spanning the gap. The CDR3 contains 15 residues. The DNA for the CDR3 is TGTGCCAGCAGCTTAGTCGGGACTCCAGGCTACGAGCAGTACTTC. Residues: CASSLVGTPGYEQYF.

This sequence joins TRBV7-2 and TRBJ2-2; 10 nucleotides match TRBD2. CDR3 size: 18 residues. Germline values: CDR1 SGHTA, CDR2 FQGNSA. V lost 2 bases and J lost 7; bases outside the gene matches: 13. The CDR3 bases are TGTGCCAGCAGCTTAATATCCGGACTAGCGGTGGTCAGCGGGGAGCTGTTTTTT. Protein product: CASSLISGLAVVSGELFF. Variable domain in full (rest from reference TRBV7-2 and TRBJ2-2): GAGVSQSPSNKVTEKGKDVELRCDPISGHTALYWYRQSLGQGLEFLIYFQGNSAPDKSGLPSDRFSAERTGGSVSTLTIQRTQQEDSAVYLCASSLISGLAVVSGELFFGEGSRLTVL.

This clonotype occurred many times. The chain links TRBV12-3 or TRBV12-4 to TRBJ1-1, with no clear D. Trimming pared 3 bases from V and 0 bases from J, leaving 11 bases between. This CDR3 has 15 amino acids. The DNA of the CDR3 is TGTGCCAGCAGTTTTTCCCAGGCCGTGAACACTGAAGCTTTCTTT. Encoded protein: CASSFSQAVNTEAFF.

The J gene is TRBJ1-1, the V gene TRBV7-9, with 10 bases identical to TRBD1. Germline assignment: CDR1 SEHNR and CDR2 FQNEAQ (reference sequence). The V segment lost 3 bases and the J segment 7 bases; nucleotides outside the gene matches: 17. The CDR3 sequence is 18 residues long. The DNA of the CDR3 is TGTGCCAGCAGCTTCCGGGACAGGGGCGCAGACCGGGGTGGTGAAGCTTTCTTT. Its translation is CASSFRDRGADRGGEAFF.

Comment on this clonotype: This may be a read error: a much more frequent sequence differs by one nucleotide. The V gene is TRBV7-6, the J gene TRBJ2-5; no clear D gene. Germline V gene sequence: CDR1 SGHVS, CDR2 FNYEAQ. This CDR3 contains 13 residues. Between the trimmed V and J ends, which lost 9 bases and 5 bases, there was a span of 16 bases. The CDR3 nucleotides are TGTGCCAGTAGTGGGTTAGCCTCGGAGACCCAGTACTTC. Translating it yields CASSGLASETQYF.

With respect to this clonotype: One base away lies a much larger clone, so this may be a sequencing read error. The chain links TRBV10-3 to TRBJ2-5; D tentatively fits TRBD1 or TRBD2 (5 bases each). The CDR3 spans 15 residues. The germline V and J ends were trimmed by 10 bases and 5 bases, with 23 bases remaining between them. Germline CDR1 is ENHRY and CDR2 is SYGVKD. The CDR3 DNA reads TGTGCCAGCAGACGGGGCAGTACCGCCTGGGAGACCCAGTACTTC. Its protein is CASRRGSTAWETQYF.

This rearrangement joins TRBV15 to TRBJ1-2; D uncertain. The CDR3 length is 15 residues. CDR1 and CDR2 from the germline V gene are LNHNV and YYDKDF (reference sequence). V was shortened by 0 bases and J by 6 bases, with 14 bases between the two germline ends. CDR3 DNA sequence: TGTGCCACCAGCAGAGACGGAGCATTGATTGATGGCTACACCTTC. Amino acids: CATSRDGALIDGYTF.

The V and J genes are TRBV4-1 and TRBJ2-7, with D perhaps TRBD2 (6 bases). V lost 2 bases to trimming and J lost 3 bases, with 23 bases between them. This CDR3 is built from 18 residues. Germline loops: CDR1 MGHRA, CDR2 YSYEKL. The CDR3 loop is CASSQTGPEVAAHYEQYF. The CDR3 DNA reads as TGCGCCAGCAGCCAAACCGGACCCGAGGTAGCGGCCCACTACGAGCAGTACTTC.

This clonotype was recorded many times. The chain is built from TRBV7-3 and TRBJ1-1, with TRBD1 identical over 9 bases. The CDR3 is 13 amino acids. CDR1 is SGHTA, CDR2 FQGTGA, per germline. V was clipped by 4 bases and J by 6 bases; unmatched bases: 3. The CDR3 loop is CASSWDREAEAFF. The DNA of the CDR3 is TGTGCCAGCAGCTGGGACAGGGAGGCTGAAGCTTTCTTT.

This clonotype was observed a single time. The chain couples TRBV12-3 or TRBV12-4 to TRBJ1-6, with a tentative D call TRBD1 (5 bases). V lost 5 bases, J lost 8 bases, and 19 bases lay in between. The CDR3 contains 16 residues. The CDR3 DNA is TGTGCCAGCAGTCCTGGGCAGGGAGGTTGGGATTCACCCCTCCACTTT. This sequence encodes CASSPGQGGWDSPLHF.

This clonotype occurred many times. The genes are TRBV7-9 and TRBJ2-7, with D perhaps given as TRBD1 or TRBD2 (5 bases each). The ends were cut back, 6 bases at V and 3 bases at J, with 21 bases in the middle. Germline-derived CDR1 and CDR2 are SEHNR and FQNEAQ (reference sequence). The CDR3 is 16 residues long. The CDR3 bases are TGTGCCAGCAGTCTAACCGGGGCCACTACTTACTACGAGCAGTACTTC. It specifies CASSLTGATTYYEQYF.

This clonotype showed up just a few times. The chain employs TRBV29-1 and TRBJ1-3; D perhaps matches TRBD1 (5 bases). The J call is uncertain, as TRBJ2-3 better fits the DNA end. Germline V lookup: CDR1 SQVTM, CDR2 ANQGSEA. The CDR3 is 14 amino acids. The CDR3 protein is CSVDGQGSGDTQYF. The CDR3 coding sequence is TGCAGCGTTGATGGTCAGGGTAGTGGGGATACGCAGTATTTT.

This chain links TRBV24-1 with TRBJ2-5; D remains unclear. The CDR3 consists of 12 residues. Per germline, CDR1 KGHDR and CDR2 SFDVKD. For the CDR3, the DNA is TGTGCTAGGCATCCCGGGCCTTCTACCCAGTACTTC. As protein: CARHPGPSTQYF.

This clonotype was counted only a few times. The V call is TRBV5-5, the J call TRBJ1-2; D unresolved. The CDR3 totals 14 residues. Trimming removed 0 bases from V and 3 bases from J, with 9 bases in between. Looked up from germline, CDR1 is SGHKS and CDR2 is YYEKEE (reference sequence). As DNA, the CDR3 is TGTGCCAGCAGCTTGGCCGTCGATTACTATGGCTACACCTTC. Translating it yields CASSLAVDYYGYTF.

This clonotype was observed a handful of times. This chain uses TRBV24-1 with TRBJ2-5, with TRBD1 matching 7 bases. V gave up 4 bases and J gave up 0 bases; unmatched junction bases: 4. CDR1 is KGHDR, CDR2 SFDVKD, per germline. This CDR3 region has 15 residues. The CDR3 region has the DNA TGTGCCACCAGTGAGATACAGGGGAACCAAGAGACCCAGTACTTC. Translated, it gives CATSEIQGNQETQYF.